There are a few counts of the clone carrying this T cell receptor (beta chain). As yet, its antigen is unknown. These data come from a study of blood T cells in healthy people across ages. Study-level results: Shifts in expanded clonotypes may have been confounded by donor CMV status, which was unknown.

The donors, all healthy, were Caucasians living in Russia, aged roughly 6 to 95. The use of a sample-barcoded 5' primer and a J-beta primer mix characterized a second PCR of about 7 to 12 cycles. TCRdb recomputed calls from the 5' RACE reads with MiXCR, one row per CDR3 protein. Of approximately 1.5 million distinct CDR3 sequences listed, roughly a third were seen once; the top ten hold 11%. Germline loops: CDR1 SGHRS, CDR2 YFSETQ. The CDR3 consists of 15 residues. V was clipped by 1 base and J by 9 bases; unmatched bases: 8. The clonotype originates from a woman in her twenties or thirties in good health. The sequencing input was blood. The chain employs TRBV5-1 and TRBJ2-1; TRBD1 aligns across 9 bases. CDR3 loop: CASSLLGQGPAEQFF. In DNA, the CDR3 is TGCGCCAGCAGCTTGTTGGGACAGGGCCCGGCTGAGCAGTTCTTC.